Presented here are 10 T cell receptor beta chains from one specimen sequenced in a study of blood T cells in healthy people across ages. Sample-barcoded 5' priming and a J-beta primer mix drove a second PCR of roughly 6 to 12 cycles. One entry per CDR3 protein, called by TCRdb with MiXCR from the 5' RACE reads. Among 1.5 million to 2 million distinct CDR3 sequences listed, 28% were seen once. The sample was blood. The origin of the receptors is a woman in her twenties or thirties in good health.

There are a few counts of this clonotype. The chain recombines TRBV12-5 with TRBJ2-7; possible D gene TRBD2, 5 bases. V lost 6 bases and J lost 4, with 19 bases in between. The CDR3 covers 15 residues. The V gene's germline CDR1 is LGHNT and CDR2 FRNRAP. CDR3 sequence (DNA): TGTGCTAGTGGGAACCACCAAGCGGTTAGGTACGAGCAGTACTTC. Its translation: CASGNHQAVRYEQYF.

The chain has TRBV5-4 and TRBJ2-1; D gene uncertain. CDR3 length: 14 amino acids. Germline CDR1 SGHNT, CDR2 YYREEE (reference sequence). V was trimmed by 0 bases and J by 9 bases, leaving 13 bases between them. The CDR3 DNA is TGTGCCAGCAGCTTGGGGTACTTCCGAGGTGAGCAGTTCTTC. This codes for CASSLGYFRGEQFF. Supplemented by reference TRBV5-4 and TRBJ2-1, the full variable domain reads ETGVTQSPTHLIKTRGQQVTLRCSSQSGHNTVSWYQQALGQGPQFIFQYYREEENGRGNFPPRFSGLQFPNYSSELNVNALELDDSALYLCASSLGYFRGEQFFGPGTRLTVL.

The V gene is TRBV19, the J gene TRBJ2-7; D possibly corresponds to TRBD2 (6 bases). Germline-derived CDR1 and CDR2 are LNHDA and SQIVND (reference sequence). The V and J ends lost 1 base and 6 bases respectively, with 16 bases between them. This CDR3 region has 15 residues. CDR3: CASSIVEGRGSEQYF. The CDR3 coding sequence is TGTGCCAGTAGTATAGTGGAAGGGCGGGGAAGCGAGCAGTACTTC.

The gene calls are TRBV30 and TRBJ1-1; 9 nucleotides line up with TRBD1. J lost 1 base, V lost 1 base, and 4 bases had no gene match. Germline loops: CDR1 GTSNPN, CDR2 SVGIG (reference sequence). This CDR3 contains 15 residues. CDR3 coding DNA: TGTGCCTGGAGTGGGGGGACAGGGCCGAACACTGAAGCTTTCTTT. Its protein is CAWSGGTGPNTEAFF.

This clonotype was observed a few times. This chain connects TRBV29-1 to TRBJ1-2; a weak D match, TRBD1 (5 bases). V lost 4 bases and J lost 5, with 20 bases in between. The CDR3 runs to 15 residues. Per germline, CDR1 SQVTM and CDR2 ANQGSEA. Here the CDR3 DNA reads TGCAGCGTTGGGGCCGGGACCGGGGACTTATATGGCTACACCTTC. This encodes CSVGAGTGDLYGYTF. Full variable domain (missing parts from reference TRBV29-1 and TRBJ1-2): SAVISQKPSRDICQRGTSLTIQCQVDSQVTMMFWYRQQPGQSLTLIATANQGSEATYESGFVIDKFPISRPNLTFSTLTVSNMSPEDSSIYLCSVGAGTGDLYGYTFGSGTRLTVV.

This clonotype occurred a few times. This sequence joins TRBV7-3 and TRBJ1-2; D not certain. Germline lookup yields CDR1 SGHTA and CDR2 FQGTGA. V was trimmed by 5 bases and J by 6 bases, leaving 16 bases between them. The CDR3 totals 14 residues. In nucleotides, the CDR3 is TGTGCCAGCAGCGCCGGATCAGAAAGAGATGGCTACACCTTC. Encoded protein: CASSAGSERDGYTF. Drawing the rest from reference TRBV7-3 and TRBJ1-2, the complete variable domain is GAGVSQTPSNKVTEKGKYVELRCDPISGHTALYWYRQSLGQGPEFLIYFQGTGAADDSGLPNDRFFAVRPEGSVSTLKIQRTERGDSAVYLCASSAGSERDGYTFGSGTRLTVV.

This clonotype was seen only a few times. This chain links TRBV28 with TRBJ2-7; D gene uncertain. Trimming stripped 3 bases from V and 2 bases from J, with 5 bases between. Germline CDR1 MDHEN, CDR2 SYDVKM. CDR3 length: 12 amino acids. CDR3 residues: CASSFTPYEQYF. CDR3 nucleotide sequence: TGTGCCAGCAGTTTCACACCCTACGAGCAGTACTTC.

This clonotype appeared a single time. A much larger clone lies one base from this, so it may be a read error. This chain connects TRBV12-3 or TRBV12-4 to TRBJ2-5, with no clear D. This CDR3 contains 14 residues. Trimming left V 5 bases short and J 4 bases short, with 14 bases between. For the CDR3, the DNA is TGTGCCAGCAGTCTAAATCAGGTTGGAGAGACCCAGTACTTC. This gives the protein CASSLNQVGETQYF.

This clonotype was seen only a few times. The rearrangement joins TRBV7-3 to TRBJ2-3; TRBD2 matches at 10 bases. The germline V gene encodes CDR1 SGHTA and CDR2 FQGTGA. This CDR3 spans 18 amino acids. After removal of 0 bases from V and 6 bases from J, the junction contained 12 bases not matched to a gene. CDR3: CASSLTTVTSGVGDTQYF. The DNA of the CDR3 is TGTGCCAGCAGCTTAACTACAGTAACTAGCGGGGTAGGGGATACGCAGTATTTT.

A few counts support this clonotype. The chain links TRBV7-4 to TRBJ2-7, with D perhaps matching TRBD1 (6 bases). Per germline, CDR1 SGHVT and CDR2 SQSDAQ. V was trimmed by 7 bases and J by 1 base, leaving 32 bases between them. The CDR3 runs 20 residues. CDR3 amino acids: CASTQGVLRTDSLISYEQYF. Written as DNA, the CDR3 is TGTGCCAGCACGCAAGGAGTCCTTCGAACGGACAGCTTAATTTCCTACGAGCAGTACTTC.